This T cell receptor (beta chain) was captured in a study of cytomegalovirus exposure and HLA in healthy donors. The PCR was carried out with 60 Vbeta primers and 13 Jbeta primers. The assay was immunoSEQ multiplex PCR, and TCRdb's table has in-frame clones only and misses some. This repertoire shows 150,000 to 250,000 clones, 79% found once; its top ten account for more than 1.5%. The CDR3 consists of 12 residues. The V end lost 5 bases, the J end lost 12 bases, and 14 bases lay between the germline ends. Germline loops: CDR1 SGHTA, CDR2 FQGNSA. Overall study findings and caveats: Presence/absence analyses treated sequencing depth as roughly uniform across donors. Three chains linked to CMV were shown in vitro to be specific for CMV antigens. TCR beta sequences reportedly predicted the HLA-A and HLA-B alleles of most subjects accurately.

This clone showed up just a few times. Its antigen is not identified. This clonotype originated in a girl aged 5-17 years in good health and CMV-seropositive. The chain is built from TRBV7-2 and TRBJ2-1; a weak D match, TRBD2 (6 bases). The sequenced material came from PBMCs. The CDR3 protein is CASSAGGRMQFF. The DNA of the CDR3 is TGTGCCAGCAGCGCCGGGGGAAGAATGCAGTTCTTC.